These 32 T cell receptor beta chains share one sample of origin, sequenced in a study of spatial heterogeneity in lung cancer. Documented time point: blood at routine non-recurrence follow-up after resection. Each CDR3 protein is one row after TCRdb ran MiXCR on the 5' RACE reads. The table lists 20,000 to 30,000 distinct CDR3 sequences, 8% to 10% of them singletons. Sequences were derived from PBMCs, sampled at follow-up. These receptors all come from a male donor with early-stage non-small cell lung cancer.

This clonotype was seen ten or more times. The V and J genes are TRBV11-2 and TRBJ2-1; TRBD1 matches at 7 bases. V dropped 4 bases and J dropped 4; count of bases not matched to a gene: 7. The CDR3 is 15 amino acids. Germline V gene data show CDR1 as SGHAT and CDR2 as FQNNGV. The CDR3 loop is CASSYRDSRYNEQFF. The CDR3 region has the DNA TGTGCCAGCAGCTACCGGGACAGCCGATACAATGAGCAGTTCTTC.

CDR3 in amino acids: CSVVAMRASTTDTQYF. DNA of the CDR3: TGCAGCGTTGTAGCGATGCGAGCTTCGACTACAGATACGCAGTATTTT. The chain is built from TRBV29-1 and TRBJ2-3; possible D gene TRBD2, 5 bases. CDR3 length equals 16 residues. Trimming stripped 4 bases from V and 3 bases from J, with 20 bases between. Germline CDR1 SQVTM, CDR2 ANQGSEA.

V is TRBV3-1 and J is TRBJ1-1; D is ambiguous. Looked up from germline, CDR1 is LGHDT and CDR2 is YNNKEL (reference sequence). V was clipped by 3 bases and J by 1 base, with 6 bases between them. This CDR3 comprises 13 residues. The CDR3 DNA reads TGTGCCAGCAGCCAGGTACAGAACACTGAAGCTTTCTTT. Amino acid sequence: CASSQVQNTEAFF.

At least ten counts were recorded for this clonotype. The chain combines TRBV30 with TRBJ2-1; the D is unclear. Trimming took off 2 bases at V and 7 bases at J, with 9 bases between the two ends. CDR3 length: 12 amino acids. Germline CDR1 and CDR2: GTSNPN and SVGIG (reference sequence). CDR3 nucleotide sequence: TGTGCCTGGAGTCGCCAAATAAATGAGCAGTTCTTC. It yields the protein CAWSRQINEQFF.

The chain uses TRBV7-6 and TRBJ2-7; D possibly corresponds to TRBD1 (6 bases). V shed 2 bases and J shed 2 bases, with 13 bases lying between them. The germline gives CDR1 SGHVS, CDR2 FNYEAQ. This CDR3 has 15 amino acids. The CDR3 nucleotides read TGTGCCAGCAGCTTATTCCCAGGGGTGGCCTACGAGCAGTACTTC. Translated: CASSLFPGVAYEQYF.

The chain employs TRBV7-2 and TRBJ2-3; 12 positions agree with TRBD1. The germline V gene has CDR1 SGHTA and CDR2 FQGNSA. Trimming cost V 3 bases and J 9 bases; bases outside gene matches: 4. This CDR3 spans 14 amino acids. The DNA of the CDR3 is TGTGCCAGCAGCTTCGGGACAGGGGGCACGACGCAGTATTTT. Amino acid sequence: CASSFGTGGTTQYF.

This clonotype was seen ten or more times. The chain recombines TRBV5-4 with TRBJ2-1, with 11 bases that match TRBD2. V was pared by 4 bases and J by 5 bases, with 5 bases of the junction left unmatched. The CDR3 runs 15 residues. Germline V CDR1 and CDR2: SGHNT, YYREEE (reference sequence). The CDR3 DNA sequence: TGTGCCAGCAGCGGGGGACTAGCGGTTAACAATGAGCAGTTCTTC. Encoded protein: CASSGGLAVNNEQFF.

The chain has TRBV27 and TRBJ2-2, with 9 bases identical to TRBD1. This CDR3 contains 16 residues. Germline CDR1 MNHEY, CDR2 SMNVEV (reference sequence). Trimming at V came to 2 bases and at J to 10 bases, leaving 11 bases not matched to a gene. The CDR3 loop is CASSLQQGAYIEELFF. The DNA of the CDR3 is TGTGCCAGCAGTTTACAACAGGGGGCCTACATCGAGGAGCTGTTTTTT.

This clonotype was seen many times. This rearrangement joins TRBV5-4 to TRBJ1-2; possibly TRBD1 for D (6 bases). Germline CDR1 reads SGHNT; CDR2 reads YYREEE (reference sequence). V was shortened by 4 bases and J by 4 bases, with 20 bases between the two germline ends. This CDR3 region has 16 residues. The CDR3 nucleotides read TGTGCCAGCAGCGCGGGTAGGCCAGGGGAGGCCTATGGCTACACCTTC. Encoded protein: CASSAGRPGEAYGYTF.

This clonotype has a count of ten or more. CDR3 residues: CSATSSGGRQETQYF. As DNA, the CDR3 is TGCAGTGCTACCTCCAGCGGGGGGCGCCAAGAGACCCAGTACTTC. This chain links TRBV20-1 with TRBJ2-5; the match to TRBD2 covers 9 bases. CDR3 length: 15 amino acids. Germline loops: CDR1 DFQATT, CDR2 SNEGSKA (reference sequence). V dropped 4 bases and J dropped 1; count of bases not matched to a gene: 7.

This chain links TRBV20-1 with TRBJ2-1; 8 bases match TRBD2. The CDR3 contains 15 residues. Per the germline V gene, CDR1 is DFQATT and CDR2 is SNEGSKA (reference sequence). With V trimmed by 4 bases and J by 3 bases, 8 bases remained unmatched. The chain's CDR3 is CSATVDSGDYNEQFF. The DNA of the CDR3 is TGCAGTGCTACGGTAGATAGCGGGGACTACAATGAGCAGTTCTTC.

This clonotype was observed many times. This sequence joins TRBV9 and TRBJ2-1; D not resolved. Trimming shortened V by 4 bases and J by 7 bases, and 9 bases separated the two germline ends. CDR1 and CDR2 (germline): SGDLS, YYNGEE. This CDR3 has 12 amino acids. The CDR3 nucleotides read TGTGCCAGCAGCCCATCTGAGAATGAGCAGTTCTTC. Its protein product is CASSPSENEQFF.

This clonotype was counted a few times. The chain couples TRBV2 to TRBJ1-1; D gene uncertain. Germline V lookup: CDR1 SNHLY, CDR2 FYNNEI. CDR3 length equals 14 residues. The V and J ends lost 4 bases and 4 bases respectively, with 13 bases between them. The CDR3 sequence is CASSVGQFGTEAFF. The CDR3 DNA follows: TGTGCCAGCAGTGTGGGTCAGTTCGGCACTGAAGCTTTCTTT.

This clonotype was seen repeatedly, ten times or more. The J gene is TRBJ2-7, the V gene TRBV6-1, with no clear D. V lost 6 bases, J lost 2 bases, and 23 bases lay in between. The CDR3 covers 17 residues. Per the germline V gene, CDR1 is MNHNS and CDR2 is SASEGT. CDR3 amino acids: CASSLIGEPVRTYEQYF. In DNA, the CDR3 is TGTGCCAGCAGCCTTATCGGTGAGCCAGTCCGAACCTACGAGCAGTACTTC.

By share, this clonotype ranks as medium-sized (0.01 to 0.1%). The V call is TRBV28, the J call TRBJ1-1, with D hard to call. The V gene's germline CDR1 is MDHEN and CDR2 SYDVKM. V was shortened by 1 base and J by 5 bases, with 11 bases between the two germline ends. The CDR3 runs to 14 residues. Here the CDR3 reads CASSLSAIGTEAFF. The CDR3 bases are TGTGCCAGCAGTTTATCCGCGATTGGAACTGAAGCTTTCTTT. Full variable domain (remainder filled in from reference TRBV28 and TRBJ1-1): DVKVTQSSRYLVKRTGEKVFLECVQDMDHENMFWYRQDPGLGLRLIYFSYDVKMKEKGDIPEGYSVSREKKERFSLILESASTNQTSMYLCASSLSAIGTEAFFGQGTRLTVV.

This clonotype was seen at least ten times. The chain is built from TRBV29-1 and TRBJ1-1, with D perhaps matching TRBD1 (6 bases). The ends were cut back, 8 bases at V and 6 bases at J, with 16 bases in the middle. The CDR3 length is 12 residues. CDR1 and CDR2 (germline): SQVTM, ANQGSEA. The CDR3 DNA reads TGCAGCACGTTACAGGGACCCTCTGAAGCTTTCTTT. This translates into CSTLQGPSEAFF.

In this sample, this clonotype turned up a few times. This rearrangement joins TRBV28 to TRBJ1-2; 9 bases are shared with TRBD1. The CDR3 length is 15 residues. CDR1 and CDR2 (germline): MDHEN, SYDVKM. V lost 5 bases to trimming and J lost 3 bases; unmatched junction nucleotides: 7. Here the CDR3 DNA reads TGTGCCAGCAGTCTCCCGGGACAGGGATACTATGGCTACACCTTC. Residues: CASSLPGQGYYGYTF.

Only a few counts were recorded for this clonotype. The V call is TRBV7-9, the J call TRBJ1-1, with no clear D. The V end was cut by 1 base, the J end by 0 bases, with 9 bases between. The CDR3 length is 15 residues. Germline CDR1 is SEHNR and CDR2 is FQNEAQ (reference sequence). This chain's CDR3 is CASSLGEAMNTEAFF. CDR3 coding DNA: TGTGCCAGCAGCTTAGGGGAGGCCATGAACACTGAAGCTTTCTTT.

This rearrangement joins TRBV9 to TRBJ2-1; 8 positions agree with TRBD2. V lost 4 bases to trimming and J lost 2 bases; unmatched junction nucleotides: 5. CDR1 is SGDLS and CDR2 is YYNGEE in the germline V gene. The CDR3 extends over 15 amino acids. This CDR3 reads CASSSDGGAYNEQFF. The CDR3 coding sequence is TGTGCCAGCAGCTCCGACGGGGGGGCCTACAATGAGCAGTTCTTC.

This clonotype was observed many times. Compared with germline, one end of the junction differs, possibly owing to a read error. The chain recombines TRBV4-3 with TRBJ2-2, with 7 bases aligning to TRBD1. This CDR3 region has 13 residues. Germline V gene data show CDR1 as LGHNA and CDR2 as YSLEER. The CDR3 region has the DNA TGCGCCAGCAGCCAGGACAGGTCCGGAGAGCTGTTTTTT. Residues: CASSQDRSGELFF.

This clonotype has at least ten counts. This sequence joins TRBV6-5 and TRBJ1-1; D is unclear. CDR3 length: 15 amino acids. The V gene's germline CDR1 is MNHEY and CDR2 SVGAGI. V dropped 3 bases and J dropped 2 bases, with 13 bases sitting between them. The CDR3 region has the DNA TGTGCCAGCAGTTATGATCCAGGAGCAAACACTGAAGCTTTCTTT. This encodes CASSYDPGANTEAFF.

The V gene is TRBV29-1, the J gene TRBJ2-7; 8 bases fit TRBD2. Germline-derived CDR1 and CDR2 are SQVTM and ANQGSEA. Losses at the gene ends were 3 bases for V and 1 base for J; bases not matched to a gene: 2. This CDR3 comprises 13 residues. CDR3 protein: CSVERGDSYEQYF. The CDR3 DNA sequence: TGCAGCGTTGAGCGGGGGGATTCCTACGAGCAGTACTTC.

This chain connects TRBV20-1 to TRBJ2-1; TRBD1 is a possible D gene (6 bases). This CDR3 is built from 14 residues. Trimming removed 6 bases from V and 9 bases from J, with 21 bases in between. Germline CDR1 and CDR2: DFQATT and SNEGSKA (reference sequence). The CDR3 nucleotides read TGCAGTGCCCGAAGAGAGGGGGTAACGGGTGAGCAGTTCTTC. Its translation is CSARREGVTGEQFF.

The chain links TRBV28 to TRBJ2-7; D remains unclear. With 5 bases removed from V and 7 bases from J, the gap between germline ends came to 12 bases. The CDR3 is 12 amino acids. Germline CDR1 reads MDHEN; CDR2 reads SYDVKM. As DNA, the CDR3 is TGTGCCAGCAGTGTGATGGGTCGTGAGCAGTACTTC. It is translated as CASSVMGREQYF.

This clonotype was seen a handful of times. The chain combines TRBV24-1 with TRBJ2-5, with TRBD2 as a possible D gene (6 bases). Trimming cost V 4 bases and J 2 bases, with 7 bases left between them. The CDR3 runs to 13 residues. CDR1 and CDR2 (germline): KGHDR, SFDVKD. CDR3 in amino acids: CATSEGGQETQYF. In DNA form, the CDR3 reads TGTGCCACCAGTGAGGGGGGACAAGAGACCCAGTACTTC.

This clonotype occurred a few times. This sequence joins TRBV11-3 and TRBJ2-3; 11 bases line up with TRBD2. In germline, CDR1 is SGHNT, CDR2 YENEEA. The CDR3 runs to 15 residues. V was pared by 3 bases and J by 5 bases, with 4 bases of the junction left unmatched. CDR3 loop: CASSFSGGAEDTQYF. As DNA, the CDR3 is TGTGCCAGCAGCTTTAGCGGGGGGGCCGAAGATACGCAGTATTTT.

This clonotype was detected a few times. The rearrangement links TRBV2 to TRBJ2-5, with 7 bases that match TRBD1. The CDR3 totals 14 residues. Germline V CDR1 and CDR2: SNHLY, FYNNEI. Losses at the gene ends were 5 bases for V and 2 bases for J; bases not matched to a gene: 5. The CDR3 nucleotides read TGTGCCAGCAGTCCCTGGACAGGACAAGAGACCCAGTACTTC. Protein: CASSPWTGQETQYF.

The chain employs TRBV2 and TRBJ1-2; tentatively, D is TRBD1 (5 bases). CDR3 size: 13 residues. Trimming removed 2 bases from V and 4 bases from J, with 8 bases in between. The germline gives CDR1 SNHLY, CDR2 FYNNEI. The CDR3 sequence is CASSESQGYGYTF. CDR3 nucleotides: TGTGCCAGCAGTGAAAGTCAGGGCTATGGCTACACCTTC.

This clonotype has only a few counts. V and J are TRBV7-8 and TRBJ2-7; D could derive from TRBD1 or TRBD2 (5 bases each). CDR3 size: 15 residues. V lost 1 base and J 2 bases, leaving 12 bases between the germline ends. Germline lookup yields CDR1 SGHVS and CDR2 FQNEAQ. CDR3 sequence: CASSLVGTGTYEQYF. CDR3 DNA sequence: TGTGCCAGCAGCTTAGTGGGGACGGGAACCTACGAGCAGTACTTC.

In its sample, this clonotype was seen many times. CDR3 loop: CASPGTGGYEQYF. In DNA form, the CDR3 reads TGTGCCAGCCCCGGGACAGGTGGCTACGAGCAGTACTTC. The V call is TRBV6-1, the J call TRBJ2-7; 8 bases fit TRBD1. CDR3 length: 13 amino acids. Germline V gives CDR1 MNHNS, CDR2 SASEGT. V lost 8 bases to trimming and J lost 3 bases; unmatched junction nucleotides: 6.

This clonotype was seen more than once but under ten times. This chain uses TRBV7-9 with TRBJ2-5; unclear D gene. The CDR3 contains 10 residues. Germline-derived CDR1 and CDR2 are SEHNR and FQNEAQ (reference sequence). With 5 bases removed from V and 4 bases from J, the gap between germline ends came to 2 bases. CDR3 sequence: CASSLETQYF. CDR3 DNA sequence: TGTGCCAGCAGCCTAGAGACCCAGTACTTC. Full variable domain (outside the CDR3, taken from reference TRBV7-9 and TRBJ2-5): DTGVSQNPRHKITKRGQNVTFRCDPISEHNRLYWYRQTLGQGPEFLTYFQNEAQLEKSRLLSDRFSAERPKGSFSTLEIQRTEQGDSAMYLCASSLETQYFGPGTRLLVL.

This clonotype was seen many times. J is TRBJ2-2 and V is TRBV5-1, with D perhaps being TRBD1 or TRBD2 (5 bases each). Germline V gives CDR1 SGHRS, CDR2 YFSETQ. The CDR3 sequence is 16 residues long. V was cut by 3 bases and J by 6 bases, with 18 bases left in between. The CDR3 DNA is TGCGCCAGCAGCTGGGGACGACCCCAGGAAGCCGGGGAGCTGTTTTTT. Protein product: CASSWGRPQEAGELFF.